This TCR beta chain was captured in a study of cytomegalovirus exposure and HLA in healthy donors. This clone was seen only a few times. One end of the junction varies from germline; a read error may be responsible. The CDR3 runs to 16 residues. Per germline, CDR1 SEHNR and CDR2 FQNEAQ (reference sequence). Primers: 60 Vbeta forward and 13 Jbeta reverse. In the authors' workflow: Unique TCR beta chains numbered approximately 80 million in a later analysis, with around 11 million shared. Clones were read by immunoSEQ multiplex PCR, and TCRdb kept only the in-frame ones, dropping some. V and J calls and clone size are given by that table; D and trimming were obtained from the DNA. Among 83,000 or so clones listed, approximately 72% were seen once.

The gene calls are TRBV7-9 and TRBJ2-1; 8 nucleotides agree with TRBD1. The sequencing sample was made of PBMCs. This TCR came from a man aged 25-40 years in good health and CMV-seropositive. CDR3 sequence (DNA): TGTTCCAGCAGTCTTCGACAGGGGCCGATCAACAATGAGCAGTTCTTC. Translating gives CSSSLRQGPINNEQFF. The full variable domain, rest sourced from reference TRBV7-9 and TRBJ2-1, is DTGVSQNPRHKITKRGQNVTFRCDPISEHNRLYWYRQTLGQGPEFLTYFQNEAQLEKSRLLSDRFSAERPKGSFSTLEIQRTEQGDSAMYLCSSSLRQGPINNEQFFGPGTRLTVL.